These 2 T cell receptor beta chains originate from one sample sequenced in a study of cytomegalovirus exposure and HLA in healthy donors. The PCR was carried out with 60 Vbeta primers and 13 Jbeta primers. Clones were sequenced by immunoSEQ multiplex PCR, and TCRdb holds only the in-frame ones, with some missing. There are more than 95,000 clones in the sample; roughly 75% occur only once, and 2.5% to 3.5% lies in the top ten. The sequenced material came from PBMCs. These TCRs come from a woman in her fifties or sixties in good health and CMV-seronegative.

The chain combines TRBV28 with TRBJ2-3; D may be TRBD2 (6 bases). V was trimmed by 3 bases and J by 4 bases, leaving 8 bases between them. Germline lookup yields CDR1 MDHEN and CDR2 SYDVKM. The length of the CDR3 is 13 residues. CDR3: CASSLGGADTQYF. In DNA form, the CDR3 reads TGTGCCAGCAGTTTGGGCGGGGCAGATACGCAGTATTTT.

This clone has only a few counts. V usage is TRBV11-2 and J usage is TRBJ2-1; 8 bases align to TRBD2. The CDR3 contains 14 residues. Germline CDR1 reads SGHAT; CDR2 reads FQNNGV. The V segment lost 10 bases and the J segment 3 bases; nucleotides outside the gene matches: 8. For the CDR3, the DNA is TGTGCCACCTCTCTCGCGGGAGGCTACAATGAGCAGTTCTTC. Translated, it gives CATSLAGGYNEQFF. Drawing the rest from reference TRBV11-2 and TRBJ2-1, the complete variable domain is EAGVAQSPRYKIIEKRQSVAFWCNPISGHATLYWYQQILGQGPKLLIQFQNNGVVDDSQLPKDRFSAERLKGVDSTLKIQPAKLEDSAVYLCATSLAGGYNEQFFGPGTRLTVL.